A single sample is the source of the 11 T cell receptor beta chains below, sequenced in a study of T cells in Graves' hyperthyroidism and ophthalmopathy. The investigators amplified TCR beta CDR3 regions from RNA transcripts. HTBI primers were used for first-round RT-PCR of the TCR CDR3. TCRdb analysed the multiplex PCR reads with MiXCR anew, one entry per CDR3 protein. The profile shows about 560,000 distinct CDR3 sequences, approximately 15% of them singletons. The sequenced sample consisted of blood. These receptors all stem from a woman aged 18-30 years with Graves' hyperthyroidism.

This clonotype was found once. V gene TRBV29-1 combines with J gene TRBJ2-7; D gene unclear. CDR3 size: 13 residues. V lost 4 bases, J lost 2 bases, and 12 bases lay in between. CDR1 SQVTM and CDR2 ANQGSEA come from the germline V gene. The CDR3 nucleotides read TGCAGCGTTGGTGATGAACAAACCTACGAGCAGTACTTC. It yields the protein CSVGDEQTYEQYF.

The rearrangement links TRBV15 to TRBJ2-3, with 7 bases identical to TRBD2. The V and J ends lost 8 bases and 3 bases, in that order; junction bases with no gene match: 2. This CDR3 spans 12 amino acids. Germline V CDR1 and CDR2: LNHNV, YYDKDF (reference sequence). The CDR3 region is CATQGGTDTQYF. The CDR3 bases are TGTGCCACCCAGGGAGGGACAGATACGCAGTATTTT.

The rearrangement links TRBV11-3 to TRBJ1-2; D possibly corresponds to TRBD1 (6 bases). This CDR3 contains 15 residues. The V and J ends lost 5 bases and 4 bases respectively, with 17 bases between them. Germline V gene data show CDR1 as SGHNT and CDR2 as YENEEA. For the CDR3, the DNA is TGTGCCAGCAGCGTGGGCAGGGGCCCCATCTATGGCTACACCTTC. This encodes CASSVGRGPIYGYTF.

This clonotype was observed many times. The V and J genes are TRBV20-1 and TRBJ2-7; D remains ambiguous. Germline lookup yields CDR1 DFQATT and CDR2 SNEGSKA (reference sequence). This CDR3 comprises 13 residues. V lost 1 base to trimming and J lost 1 base, with 8 bases between them. The CDR3 loop is CSARVAESYEQYF. The CDR3 DNA reads TGCAGTGCTAGAGTTGCGGAGTCCTACGAGCAGTACTTC.

The chain carries TRBV20-1 and TRBJ1-2; 7 nucleotides line up with TRBD1. Germline values: CDR1 DFQATT, CDR2 SNEGSKA (reference sequence). This CDR3 is 13 amino acids long. J gave up 6 bases and V 3 bases, and 7 bases lay outside the gene matches. CDR3 sequence (DNA): TGCAGTGCTAGGACAGGGTCTATAGATGGCTACACCTTC. Protein product: CSARTGSIDGYTF.

Only a few counts were recorded for this clonotype. This chain joins TRBV19 and TRBJ2-1; TRBD2 matches 8 bases. Germline-derived CDR1 and CDR2 are LNHDA and SQIVND (reference sequence). The CDR3 consists of 14 residues. V was pared by 8 bases and J by 3 bases, with 6 bases of the junction left unmatched. The CDR3 sequence is CASQPSGYYNEQFF. DNA of the CDR3: TGTGCCAGTCAACCTAGCGGGTACTACAATGAGCAGTTCTTC.

This clonotype was seen repeatedly, ten times or more. J is TRBJ2-3 and V is TRBV20-1; 12 nucleotides line up with TRBD1. Germline CDR1 reads DFQATT; CDR2 reads SNEGSKA (reference sequence). The CDR3 extends over 15 amino acids. The V and J ends lost 3 bases and 5 bases, in that order; junction bases with no gene match: 6. As DNA, the CDR3 is TGCAGTGCTAGGAGGGACAGGGGGCAAGGAGATACGCAGTATTTT. Amino acid sequence: CSARRDRGQGDTQYF.

In this sample, this clonotype turned up a few times. The rearrangement uses TRBV5-1 and TRBJ2-7; a possible D gene is TRBD1 (6 bases). This CDR3 is 14 amino acids long. The germline V gene has CDR1 SGHRS and CDR2 YFSETQ. Trimming cost V 2 bases and J 2 bases, with 11 bases left between them. The CDR3 sequence: CASSFRTDTYEQYF. For the CDR3, the DNA is TGCGCCAGCAGCTTCCGGACAGATACCTACGAGCAGTACTTC.

Many counts were recorded for this clonotype. The gene calls are TRBV20-1 and TRBJ2-3; either TRBD1 or TRBD2 may supply D (5 bases each). Trimming pared 5 bases from V and 6 bases from J, leaving 18 bases between. This CDR3 region has 14 residues. Per germline, CDR1 DFQATT and CDR2 SNEGSKA (reference sequence). CDR3 sequence: CSADDRAGGDTQYF. The DNA for the CDR3 is TGCAGTGCTGACGACAGAGCAGGCGGGGATACGCAGTATTTT.

The chain recombines TRBV24-1 with TRBJ2-5, with D perhaps matching TRBD2 (6 bases). The ends were cut back, 1 base at V and 4 bases at J, with 15 bases in the middle. The CDR3 loop spans 16 amino acids. Germline V gene data show CDR1 as KGHDR and CDR2 as SFDVKD. The CDR3 is CATSDFTSTRGETQYF. The CDR3 coding sequence is TGTGCCACCAGTGATTTTACATCGACTAGAGGAGAGACCCAGTACTTC.

This clonotype was observed at least ten times. The chain combines TRBV5-5 with TRBJ2-1, with D perhaps given as TRBD1 or TRBD2 (5 bases each). The CDR3 spans 14 residues. The germline V gene has CDR1 SGHKS and CDR2 YYEKEE (reference sequence). With 0 bases removed from V and 9 bases from J, the gap between germline ends came to 13 bases. The CDR3 bases are TGTGCCAGCAGCTTGGAGCCCCGGGGCGGTGAGCAGTTCTTC. Amino acids: CASSLEPRGGEQFF.